These 2 T cell receptor beta chains were sequenced from one sample in a study of CD8+ T cells in alopecia areata. Reverse transcribed after extraction, RNA yielded cDNA as the sequencing template. Clones were sequenced by immunoSEQ multiplex PCR, and TCRdb holds only the in-frame ones, with some missing. Of about 250,000 clones in the sample, 67% were seen once. The sample consisted of CD4+ T cells sorted from blood, taken at week 0. The receptors were gathered from a human donor with alopecia areata.

The chain uses TRBV14 and TRBJ1-1; 7 positions agree with TRBD1. Germline V gives CDR1 SGHDN, CDR2 FVKESK. V gave up 1 base and J gave up 5 bases; unmatched junction bases: 4. The CDR3 has 14 residues. The CDR3 sequence: CASSQAGTVTEAFF. The CDR3, as DNA: TGTGCCAGCAGCCAAGCCGGGACAGTAACTGAAGCTTTCTTT.

The V gene is TRBV7-8, the J gene TRBJ1-5; D is unclear. The CDR3 spans 16 residues. Germline-derived CDR1 and CDR2 are SGHVS and FQNEAQ. With 5 bases removed from V and 5 bases from J, the gap between germline ends came to 19 bases. CDR3 sequence (DNA): TGTGCCAGCAGCCGACAACAGCATAGGGTGGATCAGCCCCAGCATTTT. This translates into CASSRQQHRVDQPQHF.